These T cell receptor beta chains were read from a single sample in a study of cytotoxic CD8 clonotypes in ibrutinib-treated CLL. Libraries were prepared by immunoSEQ multiplex PCR; TCRdb keeps only in-frame clonotypes and omits some of them. This sample has about 120,000 clones, with roughly 60% found just once. The sequenced sample was PBMCs, obtained after 24 months of ibrutinib treatment. These receptors originate from a human donor with chronic lymphocytic leukemia. Both conserved end residues are part of each CDR3. Each record gives: clone size, J gene, D gene, V gene, CDR3 DNA, CDR3 protein. The D gene is left open where the match is weak. Only part of the rows carry a size: once, few, many, or a class if the clone is expanded.

. TRBJ2-1 . TRBV29-1 TGCAGCGTTGCACAGGCAGCCTACAATGAGCAGTTCTTC CSVAQAAYNEQFF
. TRBJ2-7 . TRBV7-2 TGTGCCAGCAGCCTAGCGTCCAGCTACGAGCAGTACTTC CASSLASSYEQYF
. TRBJ2-1 TRBD2 TRBV7-3 TGTGCCAGCAGCATACAACCGGGACTAGGGTACAATGAGCAGTTCTTC CASSIQPGLGYNEQFF
. TRBJ1-5 . TRBV7-2 TGTGCCTCAGTAATGGGGAATCAGCCCCAGCATTTT CASVMGNQPQHF
. TRBJ1-4 . TRBV25-1 TGTGCCAGTACGGGGACGGTTAATGAAAAACTGTTTTTT CASTGTVNEKLFF
. TRBJ1-6 . TRBV11-1 TGTGCCAGCAGCTCGGACCTACGGGTTTCACCCCTCCACTTT CASSSDLRVSPLHF
. TRBJ1-2 . TRBV28 TGTGCCAGCAGTTTAACAACAGGGTCGGGCTATGGCTACACCTTC CASSLTTGSGYGYTF
. TRBJ2-1 . TRBV30 TGTGCCTGGAGGGGGGGACAGACCTTCTCCTACAATGAGCAGTTCTTC CAWRGGQTFSYNEQFF
. TRBJ2-5 TRBD1 TRBV7-6 TGTGCCAGCAGCTTAACCGGGACAGTGAAAGAGACCCAGTACTTC CASSLTGTVKETQYF
few TRBJ2-7 TRBD1 TRBV11-3 TGTGCCAGCAGCCGTCACAGGGGTCGCCCCGGGGAGCAGTACTTC CASSRHRGRPGEQYF
many TRBJ2-5 . TRBV29-1 TGCAGCGTTGCCTCTCCGGGACCCCGGGCAGCCCAGTACTTC CSVASPGPRAAQYF
. TRBJ2-1 . TRBV19 TGTGCCAGTAGTATGGGGAGCCTATACAATGAGCAGTTCTTC CASSMGSLYNEQFF